This T cell receptor (beta chain) was documented in a study of T-cell reconstitution after alpha-beta-depleted transplantation in children (dated by TCRdb to about 2016). About the investigation overall: T-cell immune reconstitution after TCRalphabeta/CD19-depleted allogeneic hematopoietic cell transplantation in children was quantitatively tracked in the study by means of TCR repertoire profiling. Paper-wide results and their limitations: The high TCRbeta diversity at day 60 in some patients was ascribed to recipient T cells and intrathymic progenitors that had survived conditioning. The frequencies of hyperexpanded clones fell over the following months, and after one year, T-cell counts and TCRbeta diversity were mostly attributed to newly produced T cells. About two months after transplant, the apparently early recovery of alphabetaT-cell counts reportedly depended on just several hundred clones that had expanded rapidly and came from non-depleted graft cells.

This clonotype was seen repeatedly, ten times or more. Its antigen is currently not known. Base qualities are not at hand, and no much larger clone is one base apart. Library preparation used PCR. Sequencing instrument: Illumina HiSeq 2500. To normalize quantification of the TCRbeta repertoire, the TCR libraries were built with molecular barcoding that relied on unique molecular identifiers. The public sequencing data were trimmed at Q25 with fastp and processed into clonotypes with MiXCR by TCRdb, which kept only in-frame beta chains. Every distinct CDR3 protein forms one entry, paired with its most common genes and DNA. Recorded for this sample are about 200,000 distinct CDR3 sequences; roughly 6% of them occurred a single time. In total, the top ten clones hold about 5% of the sample. The treatment or condition label on this specimen signifies: allogeneic hematopoietic cell transplantation with graft depleted of TCRalphabeta T cells and CD19 B cells. Transplant recipients were children who received TCRalphabeta/CD19-depleted allogeneic hematopoietic cell grafts.

V is cut by 4 bases and J by 0 bases, and the space between the germline ends is 9 bases. The germline V gene specifies SGHTA as CDR1 and FQGNSA as CDR2. From its cysteine to its phenylalanine, the CDR3 spans 15 amino acids. Solely the CDR3 DNA is kept, with 45 bases framed from the first base. This material consisted of PBMCs, taken before TCRalphabeta/CD19-depleted stem cell transplant. The sequence was obtained from a girl less than two years old with combined immunodeficiency, due to receive a stem cell transplant. The rearrangement combines TRBV7-2 with TRBJ1-4, with a tentative D gene TRBD1 over 5 matching bases. The sequenced DNA: TGTGCCAGCAGCTCCGACAGTGCAACTAATGAAAAACTGTTTTTT. The encoded protein is CASSSDSATNEKLFF.